This TCR beta chain came from a study of T cells after yellow fever vaccination. Per the germline V gene, CDR1 is SGHRS and CDR2 is YFSETQ. The CDR3 is made up of 15 amino acids. Trimming removed 4 bases from V and 3 bases from J, with 16 bases in between. This clonotype has ten or more counts. UMIs and a universal primer site were added when TCR cDNA was made by 5'RACE template switching. TCRdb processed the 5' RACE reads anew with MiXCR; each CDR3 protein has one entry. The table shows 50,000 or so distinct CDR3 sequences, with 7.4% occurring only once. The chain recombines TRBV5-1 with TRBJ1-2, with D uncertain. The specimen was CD8+ T cells sorted from PBMCs, collected around 15 days after the first yellow fever vaccination. This TCR came from a man aged 18 to 29 who received the YFV17D yellow fever vaccine. CDR3: CASSPAPGRDYGYTF. Here the CDR3 DNA reads TGCGCCAGCAGCCCCGCGCCCGGGCGTGACTATGGCTACACCTTC.